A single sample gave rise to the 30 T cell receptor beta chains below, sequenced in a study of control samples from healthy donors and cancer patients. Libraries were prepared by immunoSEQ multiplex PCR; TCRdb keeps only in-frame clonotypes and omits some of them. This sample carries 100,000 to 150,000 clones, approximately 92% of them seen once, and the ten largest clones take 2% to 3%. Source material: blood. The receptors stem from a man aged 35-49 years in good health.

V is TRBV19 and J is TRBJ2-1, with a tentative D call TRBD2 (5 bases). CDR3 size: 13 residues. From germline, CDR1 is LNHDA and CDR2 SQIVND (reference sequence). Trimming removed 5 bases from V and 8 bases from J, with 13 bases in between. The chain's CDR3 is CASSAHRTDEQFF. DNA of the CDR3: TGTGCCAGTAGTGCCCATCGGACTGATGAGCAGTTCTTC.

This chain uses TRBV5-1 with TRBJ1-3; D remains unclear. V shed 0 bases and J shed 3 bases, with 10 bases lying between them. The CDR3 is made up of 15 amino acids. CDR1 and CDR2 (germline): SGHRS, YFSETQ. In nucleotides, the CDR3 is TGCGCCAGCAGCTTGGCCATGGGAAGTGGAAACACCATATATTTT. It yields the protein CASSLAMGSGNTIYF.

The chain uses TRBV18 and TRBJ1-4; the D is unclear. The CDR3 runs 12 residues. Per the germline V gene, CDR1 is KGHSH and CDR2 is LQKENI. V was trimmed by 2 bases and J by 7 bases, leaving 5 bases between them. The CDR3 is CASSPGAEKLFF. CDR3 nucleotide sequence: TGTGCCAGCTCACCAGGAGCTGAAAAACTGTTTTTT.

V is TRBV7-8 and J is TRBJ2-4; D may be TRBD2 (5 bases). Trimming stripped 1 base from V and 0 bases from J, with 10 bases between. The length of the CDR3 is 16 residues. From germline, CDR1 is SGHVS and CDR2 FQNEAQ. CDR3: CASSLGLIVAKNIQYF. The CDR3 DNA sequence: TGTGCCAGCAGCTTAGGACTAATAGTAGCCAAAAACATTCAGTACTTC.

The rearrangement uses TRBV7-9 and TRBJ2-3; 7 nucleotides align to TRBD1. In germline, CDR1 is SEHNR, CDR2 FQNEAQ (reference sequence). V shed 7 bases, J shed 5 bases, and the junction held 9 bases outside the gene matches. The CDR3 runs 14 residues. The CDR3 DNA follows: TGTGCCAGCAACCCCAAGGGGGCGGGAGATACGCAGTATTTT. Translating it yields CASNPKGAGDTQYF.

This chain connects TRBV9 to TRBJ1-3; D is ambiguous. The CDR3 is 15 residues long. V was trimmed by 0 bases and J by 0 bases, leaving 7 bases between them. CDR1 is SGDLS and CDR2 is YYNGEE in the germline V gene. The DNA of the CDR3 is TGTGCCAGCAGCGTAGGTTTAGACTCTGGAAACACCATATATTTT. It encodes CASSVGLDSGNTIYF.

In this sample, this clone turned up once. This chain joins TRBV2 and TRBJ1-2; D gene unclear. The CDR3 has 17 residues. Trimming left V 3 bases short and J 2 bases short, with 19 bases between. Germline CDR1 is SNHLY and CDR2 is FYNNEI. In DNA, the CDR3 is TGTGCCAGCAGTGAGCTTTTCTCCCGGGGAGGCAACTATGGCTACACCTTC. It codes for CASSELFSRGGNYGYTF.

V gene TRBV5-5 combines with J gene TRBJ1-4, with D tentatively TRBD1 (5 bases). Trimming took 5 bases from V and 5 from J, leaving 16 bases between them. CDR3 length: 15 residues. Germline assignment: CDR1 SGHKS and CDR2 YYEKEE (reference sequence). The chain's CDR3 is CASRGVARTNEKLFF. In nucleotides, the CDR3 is TGTGCCAGCAGGGGGGTGGCCAGGACGAATGAAAAACTGTTTTTT.

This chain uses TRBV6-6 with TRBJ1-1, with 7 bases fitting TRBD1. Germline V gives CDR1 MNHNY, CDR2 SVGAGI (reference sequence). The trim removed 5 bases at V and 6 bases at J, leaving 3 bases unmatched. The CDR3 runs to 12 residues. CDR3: CASSRQGPEAFF. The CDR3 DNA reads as TGTGCCAGCAGTAGACAGGGCCCTGAAGCTTTCTTT.

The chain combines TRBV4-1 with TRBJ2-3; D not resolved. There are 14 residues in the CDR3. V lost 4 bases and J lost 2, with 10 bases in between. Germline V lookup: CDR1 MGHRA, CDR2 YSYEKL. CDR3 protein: CASSRNSYTDTQYF. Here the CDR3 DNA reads TGCGCCAGCAGCCGAAACAGCTACACAGATACGCAGTATTTT.

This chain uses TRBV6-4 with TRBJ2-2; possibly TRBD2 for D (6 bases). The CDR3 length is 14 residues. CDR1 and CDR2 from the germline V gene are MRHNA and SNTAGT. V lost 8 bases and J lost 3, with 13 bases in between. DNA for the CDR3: TGTGCCAGCGGACGCTCGGGGGACACCGGGGAGCTGTTTTTT. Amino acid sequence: CASGRSGDTGELFF.

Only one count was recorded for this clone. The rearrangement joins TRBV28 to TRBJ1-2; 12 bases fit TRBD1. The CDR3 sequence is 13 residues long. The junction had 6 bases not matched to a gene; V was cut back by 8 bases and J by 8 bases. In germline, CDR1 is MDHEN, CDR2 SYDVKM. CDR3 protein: CASAPGTGGGYTF. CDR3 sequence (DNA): TGTGCCAGCGCCCCCGGGACAGGGGGCGGCTACACCTTC.

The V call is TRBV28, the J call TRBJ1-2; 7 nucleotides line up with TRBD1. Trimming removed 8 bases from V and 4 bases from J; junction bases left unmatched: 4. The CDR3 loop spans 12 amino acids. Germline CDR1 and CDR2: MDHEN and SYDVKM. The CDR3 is CASWDRAYGYTF. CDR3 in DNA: TGTGCCAGCTGGGACAGAGCCTATGGCTACACCTTC.

CDR3 DNA sequence: TGCGCCAGCAGCCAAGATCGGCAGGGGGCTTTTTTTCAGCCCCAGCATTTT. As protein: CASSQDRQGAFFQPQHF. This chain joins TRBV4-1 and TRBJ1-5; TRBD1 aligns across 8 bases. CDR3 length: 17 residues. The ends lost 0 bases at V and 6 bases at J; junction bases unmatched: 10. Looked up from germline, CDR1 is MGHRA and CDR2 is YSYEKL.

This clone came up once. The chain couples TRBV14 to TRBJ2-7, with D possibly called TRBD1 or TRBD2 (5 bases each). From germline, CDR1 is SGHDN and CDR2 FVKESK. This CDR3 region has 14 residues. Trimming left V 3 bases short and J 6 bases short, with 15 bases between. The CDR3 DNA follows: TGTGCCAGCAGCCACCCTAACCCGAGGGGCGAGCAGTACTTC. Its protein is CASSHPNPRGEQYF.

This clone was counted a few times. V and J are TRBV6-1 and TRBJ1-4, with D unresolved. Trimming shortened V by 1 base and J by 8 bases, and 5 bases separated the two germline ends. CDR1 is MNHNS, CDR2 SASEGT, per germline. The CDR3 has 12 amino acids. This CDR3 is CASSEVKEKLFF. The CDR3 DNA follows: TGTGCCAGCAGTGAAGTTAAAGAAAAACTGTTTTTT.

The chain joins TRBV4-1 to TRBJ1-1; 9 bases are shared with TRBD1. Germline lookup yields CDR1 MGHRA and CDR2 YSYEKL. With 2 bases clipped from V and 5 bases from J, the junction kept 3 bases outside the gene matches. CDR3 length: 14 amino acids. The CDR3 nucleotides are TGCGCCAGCAGCCAACCGGGACAGGGAACTGAAGCTTTCTTT. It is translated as CASSQPGQGTEAFF.

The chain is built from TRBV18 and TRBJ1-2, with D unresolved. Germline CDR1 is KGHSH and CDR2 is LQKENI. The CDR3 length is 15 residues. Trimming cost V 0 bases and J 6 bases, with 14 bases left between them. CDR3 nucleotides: TGTGCCAGCTCACCACCGAACAGAGTACTAGATGGCTACACCTTC. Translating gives CASSPPNRVLDGYTF.

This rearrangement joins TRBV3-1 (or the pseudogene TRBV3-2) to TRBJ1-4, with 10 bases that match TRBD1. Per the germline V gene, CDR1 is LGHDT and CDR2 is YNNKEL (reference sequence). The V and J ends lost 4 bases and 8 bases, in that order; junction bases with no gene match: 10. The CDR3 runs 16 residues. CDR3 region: CASSPLGQGVNEKLFF. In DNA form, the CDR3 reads TGTGCCAGCAGCCCCCTCGGACAGGGGGTTAACGAAAAACTGTTTTTT.

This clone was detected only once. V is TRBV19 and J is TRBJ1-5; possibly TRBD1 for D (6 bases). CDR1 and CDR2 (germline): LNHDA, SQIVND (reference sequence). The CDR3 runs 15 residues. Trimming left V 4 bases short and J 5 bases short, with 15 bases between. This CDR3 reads CASSNLDRPHQPQHF. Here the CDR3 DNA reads TGTGCCAGTAGTAATCTAGACAGGCCGCATCAGCCCCAGCATTTT. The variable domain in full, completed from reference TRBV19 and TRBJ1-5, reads DGGITQSPKYLFRKEGQNVTLSCEQNLNHDAMYWYRQDPGQGLRLIYYSQIVNDFQKGDIAEGYSVSREKKESFPLTVTSAQKNPTAFYLCASSNLDRPHQPQHFGDGTRLSIL.

This CDR3 reads CASSQDLIGSDTQYF. CDR3 coding DNA: TGTGCCAGCAGCCAAGATCTGATAGGATCAGATACGCAGTATTTT. The V call is TRBV14, the J call TRBJ2-3; the D is unclear. The CDR3 spans 15 residues. Trimming pared 0 bases from V and 4 bases from J, leaving 11 bases between. Germline V gives CDR1 SGHDN, CDR2 FVKESK.

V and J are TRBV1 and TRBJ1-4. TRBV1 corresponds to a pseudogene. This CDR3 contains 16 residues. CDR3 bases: TGCACCAGCAGCTCGGTGAGGGGGGTGGAATTCGGGAAACTGTTTTTT. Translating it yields CTSSSVRGVEFGKLFF.

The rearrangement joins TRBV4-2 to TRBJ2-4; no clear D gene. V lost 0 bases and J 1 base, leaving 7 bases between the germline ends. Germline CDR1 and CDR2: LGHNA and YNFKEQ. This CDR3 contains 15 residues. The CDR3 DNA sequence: TGTGCCAGCAGCCAAGATTTGGGGGCCAAAAACATTCAGTACTTC. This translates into CASSQDLGAKNIQYF.

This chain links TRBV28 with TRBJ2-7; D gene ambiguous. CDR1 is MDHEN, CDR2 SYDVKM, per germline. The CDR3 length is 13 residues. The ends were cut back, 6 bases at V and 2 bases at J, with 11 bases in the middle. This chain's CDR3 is CASRPRRAYEQYF. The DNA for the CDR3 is TGTGCCAGCAGGCCCCGACGAGCCTACGAGCAGTACTTC.

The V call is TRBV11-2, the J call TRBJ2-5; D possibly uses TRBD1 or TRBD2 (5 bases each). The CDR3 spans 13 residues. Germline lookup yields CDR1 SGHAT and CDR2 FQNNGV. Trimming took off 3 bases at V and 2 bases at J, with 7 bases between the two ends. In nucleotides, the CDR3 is TGTGCCAGCAGCTTGGGGGTACAAGAGACCCAGTACTTC. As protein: CASSLGVQETQYF.

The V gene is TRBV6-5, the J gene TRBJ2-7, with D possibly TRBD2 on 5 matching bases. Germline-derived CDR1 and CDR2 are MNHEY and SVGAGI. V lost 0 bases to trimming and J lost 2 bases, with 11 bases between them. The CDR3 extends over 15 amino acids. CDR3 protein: CASSYSGVGTYEQYF. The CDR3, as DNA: TGTGCCAGCAGTTACTCCGGGGTTGGAACCTACGAGCAGTACTTC.

The CDR3 DNA is TGTGCCAGCAGCTCAGGTGGGAGGGAGAGGGGCAATCAGCCCCAGCATTTT. Translation: CASSSGGRERGNQPQHF. The genes are TRBV7-2 and TRBJ1-5, with D unclear. The length of the CDR3 is 17 residues. The germline V gene has CDR1 SGHTA and CDR2 FQGNSA. Trimming stripped 4 bases from V and 2 bases from J, with 18 bases between.

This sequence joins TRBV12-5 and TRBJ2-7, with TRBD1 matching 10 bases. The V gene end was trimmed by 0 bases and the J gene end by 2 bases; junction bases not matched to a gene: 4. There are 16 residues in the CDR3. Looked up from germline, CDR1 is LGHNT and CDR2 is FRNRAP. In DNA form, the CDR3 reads TGTGCTAGTGGTTTGGTTGACAGGGGGCGAACCTACGAGCAGTACTTC. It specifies CASGLVDRGRTYEQYF.

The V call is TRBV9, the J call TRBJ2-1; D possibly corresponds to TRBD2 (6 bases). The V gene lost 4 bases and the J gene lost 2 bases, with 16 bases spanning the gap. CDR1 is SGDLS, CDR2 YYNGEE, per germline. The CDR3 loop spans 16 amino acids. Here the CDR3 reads CASSPGVAGTYNEQFF. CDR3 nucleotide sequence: TGTGCCAGCAGCCCCGGTGTGGCGGGGACCTACAATGAGCAGTTCTTC.

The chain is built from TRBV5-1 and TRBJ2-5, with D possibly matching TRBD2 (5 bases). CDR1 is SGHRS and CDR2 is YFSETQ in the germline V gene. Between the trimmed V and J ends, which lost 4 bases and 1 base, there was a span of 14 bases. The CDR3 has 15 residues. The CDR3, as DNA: TGCGCCAGCAGCCGGGGTTCAGGAATCCAAGAGACCCAGTACTTC. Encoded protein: CASSRGSGIQETQYF.